The 30 T cell receptor beta chains below all came from one sample that was sequenced in a study of vaccination and CD4 T cells after COVID-19. Indicated treatment: roughly 11-day PBMC culture with coronavirus spike peptide pools or control peptides (ViraFEST assay). Oncomine TCR Beta short-read sequencing was applied to DNA from cultured CD4+ T cells. TCRdb used MiXCR to reprocess the PCR reads, holding one entry per CDR3 protein. The table lists about 16,000 distinct CDR3 sequences, 44% of them singletons, with about 7% in the top ten. No antigens are known for them. The material was CD4+ T cells from blood, cultured in vitro, obtained after SARS-CoV-2 vaccination. Every receptor here comes from a human donor who had recovered from COVID-19.

This clonotype has only a few counts. The chain joins TRBV15 to TRBJ1-6, with TRBD1 as a possible D gene (5 bases). CDR3 length: 17 amino acids. V was shortened by 0 bases and J by 2 bases, with 11 bases between the two germline ends. Germline CDR1 is LNHNV and CDR2 is YYDKDF (reference sequence). In DNA form, the CDR3 reads TGTGCCACCAGCAGAGACCGGACAAGCACCTATAATTCACCCCTCCACTTT. Protein product: CATSRDRTSTYNSPLHF.

V usage is TRBV6-1 and J usage is TRBJ1-2; the D is unclear. Trimming took 10 bases from V and 0 from J, leaving 12 bases between them. CDR1 and CDR2 from the germline V gene are MNHNS and SASEGT. The CDR3 length is 13 residues. The CDR3 DNA sequence: TGTGCCACTCGGGAGTTGGCTAACTATGGCTACACCTTC. This translates into CATRELANYGYTF.

In this sample, this clonotype is medium-sized. V gene TRBV7-2 combines with J gene TRBJ1-5; possibly TRBD1 for D (5 bases). The CDR3 length is 17 residues. With 3 bases removed from V and 2 bases from J, the gap between germline ends came to 17 bases. CDR1 is SGHTA, CDR2 FQGNSA, per germline. CDR3 in DNA: TGTGCCAGCAGCTTTAGATTGGGGGGAAAGTGCAATCAGCCCCAGCATTTT. Translated, it gives CASSFRLGGKCNQPQHF.

The chain joins TRBV24-1 to TRBJ2-1; a possible D gene is TRBD1 (5 bases). The germline V gene has CDR1 KGHDR and CDR2 SFDVKD. The ends were cut back, 6 bases at V and 7 bases at J, with 12 bases in the middle. CDR3 length equals 13 residues. The chain's CDR3 is CATSLQGRNEQFF. The CDR3 DNA is TGTGCCACCAGTTTGCAGGGTAGGAATGAGCAGTTCTTC.

The gene calls are TRBV20-1 and TRBJ1-1; the D gene is possibly TRBD1 (5 bases). The CDR3 loop spans 13 amino acids. The germline CDR1 and CDR2 sequences are DFQATT and SNEGSKA (reference sequence). Between the trimmed V and J ends, which lost 8 bases and 2 bases, there was a span of 15 bases. The CDR3 bases are TGCAGTACTCGAACTGGGGGAAACACTGAAGCTTTCTTT. This sequence encodes CSTRTGGNTEAFF.

The CDR3 loop is CASSSTMRGETQYF. The CDR3 DNA sequence: TGTGCCAGCAGTTCCACGATGCGCGGCGAGACCCAGTACTTC. The chain employs TRBV28 and TRBJ2-5; no definite D call. Germline-derived CDR1 and CDR2 are MDHEN and SYDVKM. V was clipped by 4 bases and J by 5 bases, with 14 bases between them. CDR3 length: 14 residues.

The rearrangement joins TRBV7-9 to TRBJ1-1; TRBD1 agrees at 7 bases. The germline V gene has CDR1 SEHNR and CDR2 FQNEAQ (reference sequence). The V gene end was trimmed by 2 bases and the J gene end by 8 bases; junction bases not matched to a gene: 8. This CDR3 is 14 amino acids long. The CDR3 nucleotides are TGTGCCAGCAGCTTACAGGGGGAAATGTCAGAAGCTTTCTTT. Protein product: CASSLQGEMSEAFF.

This clonotype was recorded a few times. This sequence joins TRBV6-1 and TRBJ1-5; D is possibly TRBD1 (6 bases). The CDR3 covers 15 residues. Trimming removed 4 bases from V and 3 bases from J, with 13 bases in between. Germline loops: CDR1 MNHNS, CDR2 SASEGT. CDR3 residues: CASSAGRDINQPQHF. CDR3 DNA sequence: TGTGCCAGCAGTGCGGGCAGGGACATCAATCAGCCCCAGCATTTT.

This clonotype was detected only once. This chain connects TRBV15 to TRBJ2-7, with D perhaps TRBD1 (6 bases). The V gene lost 1 base and the J gene lost 4 bases, with 17 bases spanning the gap. This CDR3 region has 16 residues. CDR1 LNHNV and CDR2 YYDKDF come from the germline V gene (reference sequence). In DNA form, the CDR3 reads TGTGCCACCAGCAGAGGTCCAACAGGGAATAATTACGAGCAGTACTTC. Translating it yields CATSRGPTGNNYEQYF.

The CDR3 nucleotides read TGTGCCAGCAGAACCCGGACCACCTATGGCTACACCTTC. This translates into CASRTRTTYGYTF. The chain recombines TRBV5-4 with TRBJ1-2; no definite D call. CDR1 and CDR2 from the germline V gene are SGHNT and YYREEE (reference sequence). V lost 5 bases, J lost 4 bases, and 12 bases lay in between. CDR3 length: 13 residues.

In this sample, this clonotype turned up once. This chain joins TRBV10-3 and TRBJ2-5; 10 bases match TRBD2. The length of the CDR3 is 16 residues. Germline V lookup: CDR1 ENHRY, CDR2 SYGVKD. Germline trimming cut 2 bases from V and 2 bases from J; bases unmatched to any gene: 5. In DNA form, the CDR3 reads TGTGCCATCAGTGAGGCTAGCGGGAGTCTTCAAGAGACCCAGTACTTC. Residues: CAISEASGSLQETQYF.

This clonotype was recorded once. The chain has TRBV20-1 and TRBJ2-1, with 9 bases fitting TRBD2. The CDR3 runs 15 residues. Germline V gene data show CDR1 as DFQATT and CDR2 as SNEGSKA (reference sequence). After removal of 5 bases from V and 6 bases from J, the junction contained 11 bases not matched to a gene. Here the CDR3 DNA reads TGCAGTGCTCTCCCGCTAGCGGGACTCTCCAATGAGCAGTTCTTC. It specifies CSALPLAGLSNEQFF.

V usage is TRBV10-3 and J usage is TRBJ1-1; D is unresolved. Germline CDR1 reads ENHRY; CDR2 reads SYGVKD. V dropped 0 bases and J dropped 3 bases, with 2 bases sitting between them. This CDR3 is 12 amino acids long. This CDR3 is CAISESDTEAFF. CDR3 coding DNA: TGTGCCATCAGTGAGTCTGACACTGAAGCTTTCTTT.

The CDR3 DNA sequence: TGTGCCAGCAGCCCCCGTACTCAGGCTCCGATGTTTTTT. This codes for CASSPRTQAPMFF. The genes are TRBV7-2 and TRBJ1-4; D uncertain. The CDR3 loop spans 13 amino acids. Germline V gives CDR1 SGHTA, CDR2 FQGNSA. Trimming left V 5 bases short and J 15 bases short, with 19 bases between.

This chain uses TRBV11-3 with TRBJ2-1; no reliable D call. Per the germline V gene, CDR1 is SGHNT and CDR2 is YENEEA. Trimming removed 2 bases from V and 0 bases from J, with 2 bases in between. This CDR3 has 13 residues. CDR3 loop: CASSLNSYNEQFF. CDR3 nucleotide sequence: TGTGCCAGCAGCTTAAACTCCTACAATGAGCAGTTCTTC.

This chain links TRBV7-2 with TRBJ1-1, with D possibly TRBD1 on 5 matching bases. Germline CDR1 reads SGHTA; CDR2 reads FQGNSA. The V gene lost 1 base and the J gene lost 6 bases, with 9 bases spanning the gap. This CDR3 comprises 13 residues. The CDR3 protein is CASSLELGPEAFF. DNA for the CDR3: TGTGCCAGCAGCTTAGAGCTGGGGCCTGAAGCTTTCTTT.

This clonotype was seen a handful of times. V gene TRBV7-3 combines with J gene TRBJ2-7; 14 nucleotides agree with TRBD2. The CDR3 runs 16 residues. CDR1 is SGHTA, CDR2 FQGTGA, per germline. J gave up 5 bases and V 4 bases, and 7 bases lay outside the gene matches. The CDR3 loop reads CASSSHGTSGSNEQYF. Here the CDR3 DNA reads TGTGCCAGCAGCTCCCACGGGACTAGCGGGAGCAACGAGCAGTACTTC.

The chain is built from TRBV7-9 and TRBJ1-1; D is unclear. V gave up 2 bases and J gave up 1 base, with 5 bases separating them. The length of the CDR3 is 13 residues. The germline V gene has CDR1 SEHNR and CDR2 FQNEAQ (reference sequence). As DNA, the CDR3 is TGTGCCAGCAGCTTATCAGCGAACACTGAAGCTTTCTTT. It codes for CASSLSANTEAFF.

This clonotype turned up a few times. The V and J genes are TRBV6-5 and TRBJ1-1, with 7 bases lining up with TRBD1. Germline V gives CDR1 MNHEY, CDR2 SVGAGI. V dropped 0 bases and J dropped 5; count of bases not matched to a gene: 3. The CDR3 totals 14 residues. CDR3 nucleotide sequence: TGTGCCAGCAGTTACTCGGAGGGGGCGACTGAAGCTTTCTTT. Its protein is CASSYSEGATEAFF.

The chain uses TRBV6-1 and TRBJ2-1; perhaps D is TRBD1 or TRBD2 (5 bases each). Trimming took 3 bases from V and 9 from J, leaving 18 bases between them. This CDR3 is 15 amino acids long. Germline lookup yields CDR1 MNHNS and CDR2 SASEGT. The CDR3 sequence is CASSDGTLQDGEQFF. In DNA form, the CDR3 reads TGTGCCAGCAGTGATGGGACCCTCCAGGATGGTGAGCAGTTCTTC.

The chain is built from TRBV7-8 and TRBJ2-5; D gene uncertain. Germline CDR1 is SGHVS and CDR2 is FQNEAQ. V lost 0 bases to trimming and J lost 9 bases, with 11 bases between them. This CDR3 has 13 residues. The CDR3 spells CASSLAPRGAQYF. CDR3 DNA sequence: TGTGCCAGCAGCTTAGCCCCTCGTGGGGCCCAGTACTTC.

The chain recombines TRBV6-5 with TRBJ2-3; a possible D gene is TRBD2 (5 bases). V was shortened by 4 bases and J by 4 bases, with 12 bases between the two germline ends. This CDR3 is built from 14 residues. Germline V CDR1 and CDR2: MNHEY, SVGAGI. The CDR3 DNA sequence: TGTGCCAGCAGTTTAGGCGGGCGGGCAGATACGCAGTATTTT. Amino acids: CASSLGGRADTQYF.

The V call is TRBV5-1, the J call TRBJ2-5; D gene ambiguous. Between the trimmed V and J ends, which lost 0 bases and 3 bases, there was a span of 3 bases. CDR1 SGHRS and CDR2 YFSETQ come from the germline V gene. The CDR3 has 12 amino acids. The CDR3 nucleotides are TGCGCCAGCAGCTTGGCGAAAGAGACCCAGTACTTC. Its translation: CASSLAKETQYF.

The chain has TRBV12-3 or TRBV12-4 and TRBJ1-5, with D unclear. V lost 2 bases and J lost 10, with 15 bases in between. The CDR3 loop spans 14 amino acids. This chain's CDR3 is CASSLRRAIGPQHF. As DNA, the CDR3 is TGTGCCAGCAGTTTACGACGGGCTATAGGCCCCCAGCATTTT.

The chain recombines TRBV28 with TRBJ1-2; no clear D gene. The CDR3 extends over 14 amino acids. Germline V gene lookup returns CDR1 MDHEN and CDR2 SYDVKM. The V end lost 3 bases, the J end lost 4 bases, and 12 bases lay between the germline ends. CDR3 bases: TGTGCCAGCAGTTTGACCCAAACCGCCTATGGCTACACCTTC. It translates to CASSLTQTAYGYTF.

This chain uses TRBV7-3 with TRBJ2-3; 9 nucleotides agree with TRBD1. Germline V CDR1 and CDR2: SGHTA, FQGTGA. Trimming removed 4 bases from V and 3 bases from J; junction bases left unmatched: 2. CDR3 length: 14 residues. This CDR3 is CASSWTGETDTQYF. CDR3 DNA sequence: TGTGCCAGCAGCTGGACAGGGGAGACAGATACGCAGTATTTT.

This clonotype appeared a few times. The chain has TRBV7-9 and TRBJ1-2, with D possibly matching TRBD1 (6 bases). Germline lookup yields CDR1 SEHNR and CDR2 FQNEAQ (reference sequence). The germline V and J ends were trimmed by 5 bases and 3 bases, with 13 bases remaining between them. The CDR3 spans 14 residues. The CDR3 coding sequence is TGTGCCAGCAGCCATCAGGGGTCCGACTATGGCTACACCTTC. Residues: CASSHQGSDYGYTF.

This clonotype was counted a few times. The chain couples TRBV20-1 to TRBJ2-7; D gene unclear. This CDR3 spans 13 amino acids. The V end lost 1 base, the J end lost 3 bases, and 10 bases lay between the germline ends. Germline CDR1 and CDR2: DFQATT and SNEGSKA (reference sequence). CDR3 sequence: CSARANEGYEQYF. CDR3 nucleotides: TGCAGTGCTAGAGCGAACGAAGGCTACGAGCAGTACTTC.

This clonotype was observed a few times. V and J are TRBV28 and TRBJ2-7, with D possibly TRBD2 on 5 matching bases. CDR1 and CDR2 from the germline V gene are MDHEN and SYDVKM. The CDR3 covers 14 residues. Trimming left V 7 bases short and J 6 bases short, with 19 bases between. CDR3 bases: TGTGCCAGCACTTCGACTAACCCAGGTGGCGAGCAGTACTTC. It translates to CASTSTNPGGEQYF.

This clonotype was picked up one time. This sequence joins TRBV20-1 and TRBJ2-1, with TRBD2 as a possible D gene (6 bases). The V end lost 0 bases, the J end lost 5 bases, and 14 bases lay between the germline ends. This CDR3 region has 15 residues. Per germline, CDR1 DFQATT and CDR2 SNEGSKA (reference sequence). CDR3 protein: CSARDPNSGNNEQFF. The CDR3 nucleotides are TGCAGTGCTAGAGATCCGAATAGCGGAAACAATGAGCAGTTCTTC.